This T cell receptor (beta chain) was captured in a study of OX40 agonist ivuxolimab in advanced cancers. Study-wide background: Earlier anti-PD-1, anti-PD-L1 or anti-CTLA-4 therapy was permitted; about 44% had received some. Among those treated, three patients had partial responses, one with hepatocellular carcinoma and two with cutaneous melanoma. Overall study results and limits: People who partly responded at 0.1-3.0 mg/kg had some of the least clonal expansion seen.

With respect to this clone: Its antigen is undetermined.

Using immunoSEQ multiplex PCR, the repertoire was profiled, and TCRdb retains in-frame clones only, with some absent. The sample carries around 82,000 clones, approximately 91% recorded once. The sequence derives from an adult with an advanced solid tumor such as melanoma, head and neck, liver or kidney cancer. Specimen: CD4+ or CD8+ T cells sorted from blood, collected in a trial of the OX40 agonist ivuxolimab.

The CDR3 DNA reads TGTGCCAGCAGCCAGGCGGGAGAGACCCAGTACTTC. It specifies CASSQAGETQYF. V is TRBV14 and J is TRBJ2-5; the D gene is possibly TRBD2 (5 bases). Germline CDR1 reads SGHDN; CDR2 reads FVKESK. V was cut by 3 bases and J by 4 bases, with 6 bases left in between. CDR3 size: 12 residues.